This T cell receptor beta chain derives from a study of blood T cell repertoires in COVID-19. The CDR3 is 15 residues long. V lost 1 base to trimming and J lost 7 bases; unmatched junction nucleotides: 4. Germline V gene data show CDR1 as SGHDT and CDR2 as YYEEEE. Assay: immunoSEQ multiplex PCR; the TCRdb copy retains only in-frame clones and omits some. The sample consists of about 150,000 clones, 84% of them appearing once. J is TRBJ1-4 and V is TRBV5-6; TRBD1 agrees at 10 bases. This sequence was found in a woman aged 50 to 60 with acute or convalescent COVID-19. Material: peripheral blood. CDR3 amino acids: CASSLRDRGPEKLFF. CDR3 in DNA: TGTGCCAGCAGCTTGAGAGACAGGGGGCCTGAAAAACTGTTTTTT.